The clone carrying this T cell receptor beta chain occurred a few times. This specimen comes from a study of blood T cells in healthy people across ages. The donors, all healthy, were Caucasians living in Russia, aged about 6 to 100. Total RNA was extracted at no less than 5 micrograms per sample. A second PCR, run for 7 to 11 cycles, used a sample-barcoded 5' primer plus a J-beta primer mix. TCRdb called the 5' RACE reads again in MiXCR, with one record for every CDR3 protein. The data hold over 1,200,000 distinct CDR3 sequences, with 59% observed a single time. The CDR3 covers 13 residues. V gave up 4 bases and J gave up 7 bases; unmatched junction bases: 4. CDR1 and CDR2 (germline): PRHDT, FYEKMQ (reference sequence).

The receptor was derived from a man younger than 35 in good health. The sample was blood. This rearrangement joins TRBV13 to TRBJ2-7; 10 nucleotides agree with TRBD1. CDR3 protein: CASSSGQGNEQYF. The CDR3 nucleotides are TGTGCCAGCAGCTCGGGACAGGGGAATGAGCAGTACTTC.